Below are 22 T cell receptor beta chains sequenced from a single sample in a study of blood T cell repertoires in COVID-19. The method was immunoSEQ multiplex PCR; TCRdb's version includes in-frame clones alone and lacks a portion of them. The data contain 85,000 to 100,000 clones, 87% of them singletons. The sample taken for sequencing was peripheral blood. The receptors were gathered from a woman aged 55-70 years with COVID-19, enrolled during active disease.

Regarding this clone: At one boundary the junction diverges from the germline segment, which might be a read error. V usage is TRBV7-7 and J usage is TRBJ2-2; tentatively, D is TRBD2 (6 bases). The CDR3 sequence is 15 residues long. Germline V gene data show CDR1 as SSHAT and CDR2 as FNYEAQ (reference sequence). In nucleotides, the CDR3 is TGTGCTAGCAGCTTAGGCGCGGGATCGGGCGGGGAGCTGTTTTTT. This codes for CASSLGAGSGGELFF.

DNA of the CDR3: TGTGCCAGTAGTACCCGGGGGGACGAGCAGTACTTC. It translates to CASSTRGDEQYF. The V gene is TRBV19, the J gene TRBJ2-7; 7 bases agree with TRBD2. V dropped 4 bases and J dropped 5; count of bases not matched to a gene: 2. CDR1 is LNHDA, CDR2 SQIVND, per germline (reference sequence). The CDR3 contains 12 residues.

V usage is TRBV6-5 and J usage is TRBJ2-3; D gene unclear. V shed 10 bases and J shed 1 base, with 15 bases lying between them. The CDR3 is made up of 14 amino acids. Germline CDR1 MNHEY, CDR2 SVGAGI. CDR3: CATTSSSGTDTQYF. DNA of the CDR3: TGTGCCACCACATCTTCGTCTGGCACAGATACGCAGTATTTT.

This chain joins TRBV7-3 and TRBJ2-7, with TRBD1 matching over 8 bases. The CDR3 is 14 residues long. V gave up 5 bases and J gave up 6 bases; unmatched junction bases: 9. CDR1 and CDR2 (germline): SGHTA, FQGTGA. The CDR3 loop reads CASSKSRTGSEQYF. The CDR3, as DNA: TGTGCCAGCAGCAAAAGTCGGACAGGGAGCGAGCAGTACTTC.

This chain uses TRBV7-2 with TRBJ1-5; 9 bases line up with TRBD1. Germline lookup yields CDR1 SGHTA and CDR2 FQGNSA. J lost 7 bases, V lost 5 bases, and 9 bases had no gene match. This CDR3 has 15 amino acids. CDR3 in DNA: TGTGCCAGCAGCCAAACAGGGGGCAAGGGACAGCCCCAGCATTTT. Translation: CASSQTGGKGQPQHF.

The V gene is TRBV5-4, the J gene TRBJ2-3, with 8 bases aligning to TRBD2. The CDR3 sequence is 14 residues long. Germline lookup yields CDR1 SGHNT and CDR2 YYREEE (reference sequence). With V trimmed by 4 bases and J by 2 bases, 3 bases remained unmatched. CDR3 amino acids: CASSPGGTTDTQYF. The CDR3 nucleotides are TGTGCCAGCAGCCCGGGGGGGACCACAGATACGCAGTATTTT.

This clone was seen once. The gene calls are TRBV6-2 or TRBV6-3 and TRBJ2-3; 8 nucleotides match TRBD1. The length of the CDR3 is 17 residues. With 2 bases clipped from V and 1 base from J, the junction kept 8 bases outside the gene matches. The germline V gene has CDR1 MNHEY and CDR2 SVGEGT. The CDR3 bases are TGTGCCAGCAGTTACCTGACAGGGGATCCGGGCACAGATACGCAGTATTTT. Its protein is CASSYLTGDPGTDTQYF.

V and J are TRBV18 and TRBJ1-5; 9 positions agree with TRBD1. The CDR3 has 15 residues. The J segment lost 6 bases and the V segment lost 5 bases, leaving 8 bases of the junction unmatched. CDR1 KGHSH and CDR2 LQKENI come from the germline V gene. CDR3: CASSATGGQGQPQHF. CDR3 sequence (DNA): TGTGCCAGCTCAGCCACAGGGGGACAGGGTCAGCCCCAGCATTTT.

This clone occurred once. The chain uses TRBV4-1 and TRBJ2-2; D possibly corresponds to TRBD1 (6 bases). V gave up 1 base and J gave up 3 bases, with 12 bases separating them. The CDR3 extends over 16 amino acids. CDR1 MGHRA and CDR2 YSYEKL come from the germline V gene. The CDR3 loop reads CASSQVRQGYTGELFF. As DNA, the CDR3 is TGCGCCAGCAGCCAAGTCCGGCAGGGGTACACCGGGGAGCTGTTTTTT.

The CDR3 DNA is TGTGCCAGCAGCTTGAGAAGGGACAGGGGTCCCTCCGGGGAGCTGTTTTTT. Protein sequence: CASSLRRDRGPSGELFF. The chain joins TRBV13 to TRBJ2-2, with 10 bases aligning to TRBD1. The CDR3 sequence is 17 residues long. V shed 3 bases and J 6 bases; nucleotides not matched to a gene: 10. The germline gives CDR1 PRHDT, CDR2 FYEKMQ (reference sequence). Together with reference TRBV13 and TRBJ2-2, the CDR3 gives the full variable domain: AAGVIQSPRHLIKEKRETATLKCYPIPRHDTVYWYQQGPGQDPQFLISFYEKMQSDKGSIPDRFSAQQFSDYHSELNMSSLELGDSALYFCASSLRRDRGPSGELFFGEGSRLTVL.

This clone showed up just a few times. The rearrangement uses TRBV5-6 and TRBJ1-1; 9 bases are shared with TRBD1. The length of the CDR3 is 16 residues. J gave up 4 bases and V 0 bases, and 7 bases lay outside the gene matches. Germline V gene sequence: CDR1 SGHDT, CDR2 YYEEEE. The CDR3 region is CASSLDAQGAFTEAFF. The CDR3 DNA follows: TGTGCCAGCAGCTTGGATGCACAGGGGGCATTCACTGAAGCTTTCTTT.

This clone was seen a handful of times. The CDR3 coding sequence is TGTGCCAGCAGCCAAGGGGGCGCATCCTACGAGCAGTACTTC. This translates into CASSQGGASYEQYF. The chain employs TRBV6-2 or TRBV6-3 and TRBJ2-7, with 7 bases matching TRBD1. The germline V gene encodes CDR1 MNHEY and CDR2 SVGEGT. After removal of 6 bases from V and 1 base from J, the junction contained 6 bases not matched to a gene. CDR3 size: 14 residues.

J is TRBJ1-6 and V is TRBV9; 9 bases fit TRBD1. The CDR3 spans 15 residues. The trim removed 4 bases at V and 8 bases at J, leaving 7 bases unmatched. Germline V gene lookup returns CDR1 SGDLS and CDR2 YYNGEE. As DNA, the CDR3 is TGTGCCAGCAGCTTACGGACAGGGGTCGATTCACCCCTCCACTTT. Its translation: CASSLRTGVDSPLHF.

As DNA, the CDR3 is TGTGCCACCAGCAGAGATTCGACAGGTGGAGTGCGCGAGCAGTACTTC. It encodes CATSRDSTGGVREQYF. The chain carries TRBV15 and TRBJ2-7; D may be TRBD1 (6 bases). V dropped 0 bases and J dropped 6 bases, with 18 bases sitting between them. CDR1 is LNHNV, CDR2 YYDKDF, per germline (reference sequence). The CDR3 runs to 16 residues.

The chain recombines TRBV6-4 with TRBJ2-2; 7 nucleotides match TRBD1. This CDR3 comprises 17 residues. Germline-derived CDR1 and CDR2 are MRHNA and SNTAGT. Trimming removed 2 bases from V and 4 bases from J; junction bases left unmatched: 10. The CDR3 bases are TGTGCCAGCAGTGACCCTACAGGGGATACGAGCACCGGGGAGCTGTTTTTT. This sequence encodes CASSDPTGDTSTGELFF.

The CDR3 bases are TGTGCCAGCAGCCCCGCCGGCACTGAAGCTTTCTTT. It translates to CASSPAGTEAFF. This chain joins TRBV3-1 (or the pseudogene TRBV3-2) and TRBJ1-1, with D unresolved. Trimming shortened V by 4 bases and J by 4 bases, and 7 bases separated the two germline ends. Per the germline V gene, CDR1 is LGHDT and CDR2 is YNNKEL (reference sequence). This CDR3 has 12 residues.

This rearrangement joins TRBV3-1 (or the pseudogene TRBV3-2) to TRBJ1-3; TRBD1 might be the D (5 bases). CDR1 is LGHDT, CDR2 YNNKEL, per germline (reference sequence). This CDR3 spans 17 amino acids. V lost 2 bases, J lost 0 bases, and 14 bases lay in between. The CDR3 nucleotides read TGTGCCAGCAGCCAAAGGGCCGGGGGGTCCTCTGGAAACACCATATATTTT. Translation: CASSQRAGGSSGNTIYF.

This rearrangement joins TRBV6-2 or TRBV6-3 to TRBJ1-2; a weak D match, TRBD1 (6 bases). Germline V CDR1 and CDR2: MNHEY, SVGEGT. CDR3 length: 16 amino acids. Trimming shortened V by 1 base and J by 3 bases, and 15 bases separated the two germline ends. CDR3 amino acids: CASSYLPGTSDYGYTF. The CDR3 DNA follows: TGTGCCAGCAGTTACTTGCCCGGGACAAGCGACTATGGCTACACCTTC.

The chain carries TRBV6-2 or TRBV6-3 and TRBJ1-4; TRBD1 agrees at 9 bases. CDR1 and CDR2 from the germline V gene are MNHEY and SVGEGT. After removal of 2 bases from V and 5 bases from J, the junction contained 3 bases not matched to a gene. This CDR3 is 15 amino acids long. CDR3 bases: TGTGCCAGCAGTTACCCCACAGGGGGCAATGAAAAACTGTTTTTT. Protein product: CASSYPTGGNEKLFF.

The genes are TRBV3-1 (or the pseudogene TRBV3-2) and TRBJ1-1; D possibly corresponds to TRBD1 (6 bases). The CDR3 covers 15 residues. Trimming pared 1 base from V and 2 bases from J, leaving 11 bases between. Germline-derived CDR1 and CDR2 are LGHDT and YNNKEL (reference sequence). In nucleotides, the CDR3 is TGTGCCAGCAGCCAAGCATGGGGGGGCAACACTGAAGCTTTCTTT. Translating gives CASSQAWGGNTEAFF.

This chain uses TRBV7-2 with TRBJ1-2; tentative D call: TRBD1 (6 bases). In germline, CDR1 is SGHTA, CDR2 FQGNSA. V lost 1 base, J lost 3 bases, and 12 bases lay in between. This CDR3 is built from 15 residues. The chain's CDR3 is CASSLVYRADYGYTF. For the CDR3, the DNA is TGTGCCAGCAGCTTAGTGTACAGGGCGGACTATGGCTACACCTTC.

The chain links TRBV6-5 to TRBJ2-2, with D possibly TRBD2 on 6 matching bases. Germline CDR1 MNHEY, CDR2 SVGAGI. V lost 7 bases to trimming and J lost 7 bases, with 16 bases between them. The CDR3 consists of 14 residues. This CDR3 is CASTPGWGVGELFF. CDR3 coding DNA: TGTGCCAGCACCCCGGGCTGGGGGGTCGGGGAGCTGTTTTTT.